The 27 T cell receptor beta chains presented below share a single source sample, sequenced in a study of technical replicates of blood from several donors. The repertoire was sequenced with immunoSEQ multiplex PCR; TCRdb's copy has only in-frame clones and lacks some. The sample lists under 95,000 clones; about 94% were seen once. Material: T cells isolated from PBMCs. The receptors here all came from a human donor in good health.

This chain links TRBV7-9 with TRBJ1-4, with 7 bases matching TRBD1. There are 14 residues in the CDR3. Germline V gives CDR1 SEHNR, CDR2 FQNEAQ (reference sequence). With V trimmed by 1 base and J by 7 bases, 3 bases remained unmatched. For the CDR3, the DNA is TGTGCCAGCAGCTTAGACGGGGACAGTGAAAAACTGTTTTTT. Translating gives CASSLDGDSEKLFF.

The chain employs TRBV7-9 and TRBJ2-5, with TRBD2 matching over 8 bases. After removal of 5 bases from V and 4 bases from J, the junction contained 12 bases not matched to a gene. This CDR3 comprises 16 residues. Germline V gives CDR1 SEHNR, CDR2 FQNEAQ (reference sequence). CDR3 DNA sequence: TGTGCCAGCAGCCCCCGGGGAGCGGGGGCCCTAGAGACCCAGTACTTC. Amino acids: CASSPRGAGALETQYF. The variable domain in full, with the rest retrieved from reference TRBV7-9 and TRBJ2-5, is DTGVSQNPRHKITKRGQNVTFRCDPISEHNRLYWYRQTLGQGPEFLTYFQNEAQLEKSRLLSDRFSAERPKGSFSTLEIQRTEQGDSAMYLCASSPRGAGALETQYFGPGTRLLVL.

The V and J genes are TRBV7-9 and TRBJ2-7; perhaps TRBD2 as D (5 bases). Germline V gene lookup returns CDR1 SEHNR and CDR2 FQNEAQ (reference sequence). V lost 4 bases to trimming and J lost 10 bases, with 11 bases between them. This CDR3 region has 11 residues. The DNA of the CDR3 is TGTGCCAGCAGCTCCCGGGGAACCCAGTACTTC. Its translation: CASSSRGTQYF.

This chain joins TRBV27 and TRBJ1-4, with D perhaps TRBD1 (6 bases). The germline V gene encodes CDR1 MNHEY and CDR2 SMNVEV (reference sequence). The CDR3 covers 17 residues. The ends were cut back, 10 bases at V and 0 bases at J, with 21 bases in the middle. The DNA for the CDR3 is TGTGCCACCTCGAACAGGGACCAACCCACAACTAATGAAAAACTGTTTTTT. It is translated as CATSNRDQPTTNEKLFF.

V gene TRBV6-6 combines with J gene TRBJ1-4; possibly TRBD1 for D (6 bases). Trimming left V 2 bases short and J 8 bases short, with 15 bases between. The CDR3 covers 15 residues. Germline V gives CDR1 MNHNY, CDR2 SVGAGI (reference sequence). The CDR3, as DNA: TGTGCCAGCAGTTACAACGTAGGGAGGGGGGAAAAACTGTTTTTT. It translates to CASSYNVGRGEKLFF.

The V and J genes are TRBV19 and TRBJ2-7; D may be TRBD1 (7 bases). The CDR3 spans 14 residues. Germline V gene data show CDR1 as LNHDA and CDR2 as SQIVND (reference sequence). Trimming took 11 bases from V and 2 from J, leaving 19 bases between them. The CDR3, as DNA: TGTGCCGTTGGTTCCCGCGGGACAGCCTACGAGCAGTACTTC. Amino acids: CAVGSRGTAYEQYF.

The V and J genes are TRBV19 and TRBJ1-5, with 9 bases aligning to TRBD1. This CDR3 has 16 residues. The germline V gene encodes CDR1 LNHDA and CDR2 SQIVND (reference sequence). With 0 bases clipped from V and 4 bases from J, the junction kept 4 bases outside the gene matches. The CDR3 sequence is CASSIETGTGNQPQHF. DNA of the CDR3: TGTGCCAGTAGTATAGAAACCGGGACAGGGAATCAGCCCCAGCATTTT.

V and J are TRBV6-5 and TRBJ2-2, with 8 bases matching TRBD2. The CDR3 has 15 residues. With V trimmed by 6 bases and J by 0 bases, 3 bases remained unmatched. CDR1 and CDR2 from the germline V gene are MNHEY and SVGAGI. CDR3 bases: TGTGCCAGCAGCCGGGGACTAGCGAACACCGGGGAGCTGTTTTTT. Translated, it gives CASSRGLANTGELFF.

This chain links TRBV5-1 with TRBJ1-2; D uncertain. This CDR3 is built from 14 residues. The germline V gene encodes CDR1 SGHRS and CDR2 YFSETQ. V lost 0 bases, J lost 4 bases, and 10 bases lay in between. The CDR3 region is CASSLGVGSYGYTF. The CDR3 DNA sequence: TGCGCCAGCAGCTTGGGGGTAGGGAGCTATGGCTACACCTTC.

CDR3 loop: CASSFQGPGNTIYF. CDR3 nucleotide sequence: TGTGCCAGCAGCTTTCAGGGCCCGGGAAACACCATATATTTT. The gene calls are TRBV5-6 and TRBJ1-3, with TRBD1 as a possible D gene (5 bases). The CDR3 sequence is 14 residues long. Germline V gene lookup returns CDR1 SGHDT and CDR2 YYEEEE. Trimming removed 2 bases at V and 4 bases at J, with 10 bases between.

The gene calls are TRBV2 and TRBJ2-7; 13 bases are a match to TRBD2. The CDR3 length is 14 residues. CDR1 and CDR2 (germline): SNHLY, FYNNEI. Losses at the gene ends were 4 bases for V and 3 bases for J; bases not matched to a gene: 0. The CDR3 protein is CASSGTSGSYEQYF. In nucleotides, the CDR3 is TGTGCCAGCAGTGGGACTAGCGGGAGCTACGAGCAGTACTTC.

The DNA of the CDR3 is TGCGCCAGCAGCCAAGATGCCGCTAGCGGGGGGGCTTGGTTACTCGAAGATACGCAGTATTTT. Protein sequence: CASSQDAASGGAWLLEDTQYF. This chain links TRBV4-1 with TRBJ2-3, with TRBD2 matching 12 bases. There are 21 residues in the CDR3. V trimming: 0 bases; J trimming: 5 bases; junction bases outside the gene matches: 18. The V gene's germline CDR1 is MGHRA and CDR2 YSYEKL.

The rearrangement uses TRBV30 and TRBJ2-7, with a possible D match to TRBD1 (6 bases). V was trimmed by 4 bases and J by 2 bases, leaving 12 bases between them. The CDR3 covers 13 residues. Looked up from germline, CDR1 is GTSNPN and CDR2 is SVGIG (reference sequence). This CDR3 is CAWMRTETYEQYF. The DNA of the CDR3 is TGTGCCTGGATGAGGACAGAAACCTACGAGCAGTACTTC. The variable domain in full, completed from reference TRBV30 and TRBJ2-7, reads SQTIHQWPATLVQPVGSPLSLECTVEGTSNPNLYWYRQAAGRGLQLLFYSVGIGQISSEVPQNLSASRPQDRQFILSSKKLLLSDSGFYLCAWMRTETYEQYFGPGTRLTVT.

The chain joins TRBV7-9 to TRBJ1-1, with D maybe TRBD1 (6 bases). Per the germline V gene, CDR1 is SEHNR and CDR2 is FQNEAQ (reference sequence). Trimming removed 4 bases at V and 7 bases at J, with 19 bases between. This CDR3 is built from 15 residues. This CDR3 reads CASSSTTGTPFEAFF. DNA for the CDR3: TGTGCCAGCAGCTCAACCACCGGGACACCTTTTGAAGCTTTCTTT.

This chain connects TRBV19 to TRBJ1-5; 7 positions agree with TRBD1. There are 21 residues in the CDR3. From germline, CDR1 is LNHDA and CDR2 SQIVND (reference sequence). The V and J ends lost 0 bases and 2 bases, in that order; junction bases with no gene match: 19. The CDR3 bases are TGTGCCAGTAGTATAGAGTTTTCGACAGGGTTTCGAACAATAGGCAATCAGCCCCAGCATTTT. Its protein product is CASSIEFSTGFRTIGNQPQHF.

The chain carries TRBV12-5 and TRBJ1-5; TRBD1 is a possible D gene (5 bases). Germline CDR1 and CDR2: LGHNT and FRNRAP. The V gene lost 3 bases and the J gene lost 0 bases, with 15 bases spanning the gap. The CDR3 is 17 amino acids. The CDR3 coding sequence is TGTGCTAGTGGTTTCCAGGGTACAAGGGATAGCAATCAGCCCCAGCATTTT. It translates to CASGFQGTRDSNQPQHF.

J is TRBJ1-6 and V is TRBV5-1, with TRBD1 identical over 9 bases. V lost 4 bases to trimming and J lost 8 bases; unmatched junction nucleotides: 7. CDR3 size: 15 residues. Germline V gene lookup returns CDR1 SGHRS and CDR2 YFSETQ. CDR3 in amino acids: CASSPLTGGDSPLHF. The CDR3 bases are TGCGCCAGCAGCCCCCTGACAGGGGGGGATTCACCCCTCCACTTT.

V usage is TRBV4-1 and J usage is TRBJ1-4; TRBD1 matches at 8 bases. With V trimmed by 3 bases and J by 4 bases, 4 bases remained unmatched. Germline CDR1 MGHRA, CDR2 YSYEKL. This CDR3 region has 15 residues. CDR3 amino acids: CASSHPGGNNEKLFF. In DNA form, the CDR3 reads TGCGCCAGCAGCCACCCAGGGGGCAATAATGAAAAACTGTTTTTT.

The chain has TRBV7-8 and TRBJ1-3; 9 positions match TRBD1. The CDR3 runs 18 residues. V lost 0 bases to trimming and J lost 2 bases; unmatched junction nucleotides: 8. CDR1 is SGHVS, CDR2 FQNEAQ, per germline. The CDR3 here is CASSLAGGTGRAGNTIYF. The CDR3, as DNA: TGTGCCAGCAGCTTAGCGGGAGGGACAGGGAGAGCTGGAAACACCATATATTTT.

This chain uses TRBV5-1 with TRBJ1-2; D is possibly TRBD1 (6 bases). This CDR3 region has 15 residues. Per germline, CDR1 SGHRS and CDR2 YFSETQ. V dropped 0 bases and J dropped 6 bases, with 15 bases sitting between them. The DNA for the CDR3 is TGCGCCAGCAGCTTGGATTCAGGGGCATCTAATGGCTACACCTTC. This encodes CASSLDSGASNGYTF.

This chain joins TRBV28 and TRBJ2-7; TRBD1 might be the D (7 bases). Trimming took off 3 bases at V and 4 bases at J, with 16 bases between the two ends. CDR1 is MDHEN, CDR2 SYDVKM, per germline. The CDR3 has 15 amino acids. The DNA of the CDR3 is TGTGCCAGCAGTTTCTCGGTGCAGGGGGGATACGAGCAGTACTTC. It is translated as CASSFSVQGGYEQYF. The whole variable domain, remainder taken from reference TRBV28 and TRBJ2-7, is DVKVTQSSRYLVKRTGEKVFLECVQDMDHENMFWYRQDPGLGLRLIYFSYDVKMKEKGDIPEGYSVSREKKERFSLILESASTNQTSMYLCASSFSVQGGYEQYFGPGTRLTVT.

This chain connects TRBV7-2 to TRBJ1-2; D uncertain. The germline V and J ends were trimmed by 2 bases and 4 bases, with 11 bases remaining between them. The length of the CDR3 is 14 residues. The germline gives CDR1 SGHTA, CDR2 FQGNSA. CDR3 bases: TGTGCCAGCAGCTTAAACAGCCCTGGCTATGGCTACACCTTC. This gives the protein CASSLNSPGYGYTF.

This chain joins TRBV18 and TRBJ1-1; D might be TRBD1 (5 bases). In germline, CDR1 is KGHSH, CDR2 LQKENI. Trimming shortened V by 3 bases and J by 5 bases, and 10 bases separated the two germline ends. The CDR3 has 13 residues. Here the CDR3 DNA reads TGTGCCAGCTCACCCCAGGAGGGGACTGAAGCTTTCTTT. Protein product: CASSPQEGTEAFF.

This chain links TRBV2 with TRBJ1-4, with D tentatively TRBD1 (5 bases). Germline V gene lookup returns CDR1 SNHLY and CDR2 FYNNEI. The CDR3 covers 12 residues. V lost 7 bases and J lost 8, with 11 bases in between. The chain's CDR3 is CASTQVGEKLFF. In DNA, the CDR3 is TGTGCCAGCACACAGGTCGGGGAAAAACTGTTTTTT.

In nucleotides, the CDR3 is TGTGCCAGCAGCGATTCATGGGGCGGCTATGGCTACACCTTC. Its protein is CASSDSWGGYGYTF. This chain uses TRBV9 with TRBJ1-2, with D possibly TRBD1 on 5 matching bases. This CDR3 contains 14 residues. V lost 3 bases, J lost 4 bases, and 13 bases lay in between. Germline CDR1 and CDR2: SGDLS and YYNGEE.

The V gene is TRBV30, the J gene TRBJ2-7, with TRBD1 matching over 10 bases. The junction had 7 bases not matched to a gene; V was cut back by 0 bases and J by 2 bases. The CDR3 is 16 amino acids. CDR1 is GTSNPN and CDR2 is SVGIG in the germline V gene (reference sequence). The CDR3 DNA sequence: TGTGCCTGGAGTGTTATCCCGGGACAGGGGCCCTACGAGCAGTACTTC. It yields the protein CAWSVIPGQGPYEQYF.

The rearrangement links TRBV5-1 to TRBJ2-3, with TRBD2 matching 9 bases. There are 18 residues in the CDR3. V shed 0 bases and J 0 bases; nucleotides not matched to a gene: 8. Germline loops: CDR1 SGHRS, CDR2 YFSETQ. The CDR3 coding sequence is TGCGCCAGCAGCTTGGCCTTTAGCGGGGGCTCTAGCACAGATACGCAGTATTTT. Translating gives CASSLAFSGGSSTDTQYF.